The 3 T cell receptor beta chains reported below all come from one sample, sequenced in a study of T cell changes during pregnancy in multiple sclerosis. Libraries were prepared by immunoSEQ multiplex PCR; TCRdb keeps only in-frame clonotypes and omits some of them. The sample carries 35,000 to 55,000 clones, about 91% recorded once. The starting material was peripheral blood, obtained in the third trimester of pregnancy. These receptors originate from a female donor with multiple sclerosis, enrolled in a pregnancy study.

The chain recombines TRBV10-3 with TRBJ2-3, with D perhaps matching TRBD2 (7 bases). Trimming stripped 0 bases from V and 2 bases from J, with 15 bases between. Germline V gene data show CDR1 as ENHRY and CDR2 as SYGVKD. This CDR3 is 17 amino acids long. The CDR3 DNA sequence: TGTGCCATCAGTGAGTCAGGACAGCGGGGAACCACAGATACGCAGTATTTT. Translated, it gives CAISESGQRGTTDTQYF.

As to this clone: The germline gene is not matched at one end of the junction; a read error may be the cause. This chain uses TRBV7-2 with TRBJ2-7; perhaps TRBD1 as D (6 bases). Germline V gene sequence: CDR1 SGHTA, CDR2 FQGNSA. This CDR3 has 13 residues. The CDR3 protein is CASSLHQQGPADF. The CDR3 region has the DNA TGTGCCAGCAGCCTTCACCAACAGGGCCCCGCGGACTTC.

This chain joins TRBV6-5 and TRBJ1-2; D may be TRBD1 (6 bases). From germline, CDR1 is MNHEY and CDR2 SVGAGI. V lost 0 bases and J 6 bases, leaving 17 bases between the germline ends. This CDR3 region has 16 residues. In nucleotides, the CDR3 is TGTGCCAGCAGTTACTCGATATATGGGGGCATCGATGGCTACACCTTC. Protein: CASSYSIYGGIDGYTF.